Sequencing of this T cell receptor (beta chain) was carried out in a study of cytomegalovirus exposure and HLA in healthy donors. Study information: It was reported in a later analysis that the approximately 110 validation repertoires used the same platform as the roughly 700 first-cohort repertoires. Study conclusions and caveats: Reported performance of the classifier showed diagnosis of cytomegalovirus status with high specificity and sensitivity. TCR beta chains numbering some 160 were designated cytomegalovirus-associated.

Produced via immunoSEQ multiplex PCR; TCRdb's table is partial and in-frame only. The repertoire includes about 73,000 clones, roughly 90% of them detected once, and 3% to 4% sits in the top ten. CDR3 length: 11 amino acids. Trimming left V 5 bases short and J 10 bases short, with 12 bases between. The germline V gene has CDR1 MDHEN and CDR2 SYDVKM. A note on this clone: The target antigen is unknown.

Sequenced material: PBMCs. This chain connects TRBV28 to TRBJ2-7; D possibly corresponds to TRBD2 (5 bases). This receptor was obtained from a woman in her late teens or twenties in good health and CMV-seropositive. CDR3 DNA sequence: TGTGCCAGCAGTGTCACTAGGAGACAGTACTTC. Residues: CASSVTRRQYF. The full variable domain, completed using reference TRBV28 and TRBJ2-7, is DVKVTQSSRYLVKRTGEKVFLECVQDMDHENMFWYRQDPGLGLRLIYFSYDVKMKEKGDIPEGYSVSREKKERFSLILESASTNQTSMYLCASSVTRRQYFGPGTRLTVT.